This TCR beta chain was recorded in a study of Graves' ophthalmopathy and Graves' hyperthyroidism. In this sample, this clonotype turned up a few times. The TCR beta CDR3 regions underwent amplification from RNA transcripts. An opening RT-PCR round employed HTBI primers and preceded a second-round multiplex PCR. TCRdb re-analysed the multiplex PCR reads in MiXCR, keeping a single row per CDR3 protein. This table holds a few hundred thousand distinct CDR3 sequences, approximately 15% found once. The V and J ends lost 4 bases and 0 bases respectively, with 7 bases between them. The CDR3 length is 14 residues. Germline V CDR1 and CDR2: MGHDK, SYGVNS.

The chain couples TRBV25-1 to TRBJ1-5; D is unresolved. Sequencing was performed on peripheral blood. This sequence originates from a woman aged 18-35 years with stable Graves' hyperthyroidism. CDR3 bases: TGTGCCAGCAGTGGAGCGTATAGCAATCAGCCCCAGCATTTT. Its protein is CASSGAYSNQPQHF.